The clone carrying this TCR beta chain came up a few times. These data belong to a study of CD8+ T cells in alopecia areata. Isolated RNA was reverse transcribed into cDNA used as the sequencing template. The table came from immunoSEQ multiplex PCR; TCRdb's copy has only in-frame clones and leaves some out. The data show roughly 150,000 clones, 85% to 90% seen once. V was clipped by 1 base and J by 8 bases, with 15 bases between them. This CDR3 has 15 amino acids. Germline CDR1 reads SGHAT; CDR2 reads FQNNGV. This chain uses TRBV11-2 with TRBJ2-1, with unresolved D. The material was CD8+ T cells sorted from blood, obtained at week 0. This receptor was taken from a human donor with alopecia areata. The CDR3, as DNA: TGTGCCAGCAGCTTAGGGGTCAGCTTCGCAGATGAGCAGTTCTTC. Residues: CASSLGVSFADEQFF. Full variable domain (rest looked up from reference TRBV11-2 and TRBJ2-1): EAGVAQSPRYKIIEKRQSVAFWCNPISGHATLYWYQQILGQGPKLLIQFQNNGVVDDSQLPKDRFSAERLKGVDSTLKIQPAKLEDSAVYLCASSLGVSFADEQFFGPGTRLTVL.